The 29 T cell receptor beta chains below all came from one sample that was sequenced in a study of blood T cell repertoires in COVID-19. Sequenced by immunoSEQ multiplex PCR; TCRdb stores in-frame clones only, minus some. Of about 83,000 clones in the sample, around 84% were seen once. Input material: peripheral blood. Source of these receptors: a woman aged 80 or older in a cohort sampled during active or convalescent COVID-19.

This CDR3 is CASTWTANTEAFF. The CDR3, as DNA: TGTGCCAGCACCTGGACAGCGAACACTGAAGCTTTCTTT. The V gene is TRBV28, the J gene TRBJ1-1; tentatively, D is TRBD1 (6 bases). V shed 7 bases and J shed 1 base, with 10 bases lying between them. Germline CDR1 and CDR2: MDHEN and SYDVKM. The CDR3 has 13 residues.

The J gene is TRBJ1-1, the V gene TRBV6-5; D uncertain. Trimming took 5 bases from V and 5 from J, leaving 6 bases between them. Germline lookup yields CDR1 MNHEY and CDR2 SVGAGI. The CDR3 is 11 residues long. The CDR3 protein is CASSIRTEAFF. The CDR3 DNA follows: TGTGCCAGCAGTATCCGGACTGAAGCTTTCTTT.

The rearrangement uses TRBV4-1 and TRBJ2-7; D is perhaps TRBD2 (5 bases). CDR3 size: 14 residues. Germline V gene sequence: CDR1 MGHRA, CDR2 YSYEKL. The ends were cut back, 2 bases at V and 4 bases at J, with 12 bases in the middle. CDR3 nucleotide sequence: TGCGCCAGCAGCCAAAGGTCGGGAAGGTACGAGCAGTACTTC. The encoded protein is CASSQRSGRYEQYF.

CDR3 in DNA: TGTGCCAGCAGGGCGGGACGGGCTAACACAGATACGCAGTATTTT. The encoded protein is CASRAGRANTDTQYF. The V gene is TRBV2, the J gene TRBJ2-3, with D possibly being TRBD2 (6 bases). Between the trimmed V and J ends, which lost 6 bases and 2 bases, there was a span of 15 bases. This CDR3 comprises 15 residues. Germline lookup yields CDR1 SNHLY and CDR2 FYNNEI.

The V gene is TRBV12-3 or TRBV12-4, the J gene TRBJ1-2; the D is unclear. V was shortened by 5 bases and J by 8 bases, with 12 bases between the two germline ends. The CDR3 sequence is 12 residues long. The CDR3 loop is CASSRLGVGYTF. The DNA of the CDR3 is TGTGCCAGCAGTAGACTCGGAGTGGGCTACACCTTC.

DNA for the CDR3: TGTGCCAGTAGCCCGGACAGGGGAGGAGGCTACACCTTC. Translation: CASSPDRGGGYTF. V and J are TRBV19 and TRBJ1-2; 9 bases match TRBD1. Looked up from germline, CDR1 is LNHDA and CDR2 is SQIVND (reference sequence). There are 13 residues in the CDR3. Trimming at V came to 6 bases and at J to 8 bases, leaving 7 bases not matched to a gene.

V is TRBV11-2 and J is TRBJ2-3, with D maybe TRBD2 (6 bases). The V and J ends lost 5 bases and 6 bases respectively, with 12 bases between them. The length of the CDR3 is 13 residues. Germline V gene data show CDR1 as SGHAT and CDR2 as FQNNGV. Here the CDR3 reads CASSPRLADTQYF. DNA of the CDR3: TGTGCCAGCAGCCCGAGGCTAGCGGATACGCAGTATTTT. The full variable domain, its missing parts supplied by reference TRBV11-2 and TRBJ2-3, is EAGVAQSPRYKIIEKRQSVAFWCNPISGHATLYWYQQILGQGPKLLIQFQNNGVVDDSQLPKDRFSAERLKGVDSTLKIQPAKLEDSAVYLCASSPRLADTQYFGPGTRLTVL.

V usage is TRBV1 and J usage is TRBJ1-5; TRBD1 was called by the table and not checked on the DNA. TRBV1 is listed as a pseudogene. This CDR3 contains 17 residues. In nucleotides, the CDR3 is TGCACCAGCACGGTAACACCGGGACAGGGGTTAAATCAGCCCCAGCATTTT. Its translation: CTSTVTPGQGLNQPQHF.

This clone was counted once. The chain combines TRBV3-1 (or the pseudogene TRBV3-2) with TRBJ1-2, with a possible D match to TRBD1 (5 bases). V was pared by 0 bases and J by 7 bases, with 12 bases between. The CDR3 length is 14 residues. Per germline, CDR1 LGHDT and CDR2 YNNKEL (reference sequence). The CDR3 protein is CASSQDWQGGGYTF. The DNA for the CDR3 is TGTGCCAGCAGCCAAGATTGGCAGGGTGGTGGCTACACCTTC.

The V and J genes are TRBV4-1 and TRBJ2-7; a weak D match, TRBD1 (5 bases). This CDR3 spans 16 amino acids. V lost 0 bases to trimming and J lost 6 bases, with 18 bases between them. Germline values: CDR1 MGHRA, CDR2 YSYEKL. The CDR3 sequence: CASSQELVGHLSEQYV. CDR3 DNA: TGCGCCAGCAGCCAAGAGCTGGTAGGACACCTCTCCGAGCAGTACGTC.

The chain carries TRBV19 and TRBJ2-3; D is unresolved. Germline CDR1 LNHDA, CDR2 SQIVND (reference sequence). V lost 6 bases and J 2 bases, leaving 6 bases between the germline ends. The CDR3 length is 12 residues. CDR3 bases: TGTGCCAGTAGCTATAACACAGATACGCAGTATTTT. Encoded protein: CASSYNTDTQYF. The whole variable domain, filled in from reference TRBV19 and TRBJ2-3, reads DGGITQSPKYLFRKEGQNVTLSCEQNLNHDAMYWYRQDPGQGLRLIYYSQIVNDFQKGDIAEGYSVSREKKESFPLTVTSAQKNPTAFYLCASSYNTDTQYFGPGTRLTVL.

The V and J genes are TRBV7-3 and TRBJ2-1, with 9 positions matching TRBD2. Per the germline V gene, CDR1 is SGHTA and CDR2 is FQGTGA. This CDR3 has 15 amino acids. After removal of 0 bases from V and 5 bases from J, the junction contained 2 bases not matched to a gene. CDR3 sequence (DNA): TGTGCCAGCAGCTTAACCCTAGCGGGGCACAATGAGCAGTTCTTC. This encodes CASSLTLAGHNEQFF.

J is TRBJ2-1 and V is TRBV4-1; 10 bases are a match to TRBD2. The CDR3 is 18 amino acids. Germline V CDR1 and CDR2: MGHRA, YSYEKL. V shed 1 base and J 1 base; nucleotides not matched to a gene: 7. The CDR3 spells CASSQVSGRITSYNEQFF. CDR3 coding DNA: TGCGCCAGCAGCCAAGTTAGCGGGAGGATCACATCCTACAATGAGCAGTTCTTC.

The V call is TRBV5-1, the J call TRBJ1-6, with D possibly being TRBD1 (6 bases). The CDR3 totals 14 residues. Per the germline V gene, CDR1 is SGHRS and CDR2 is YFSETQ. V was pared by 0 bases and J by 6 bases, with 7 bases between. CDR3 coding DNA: TGCGCCAGCAGCTTGGACAGGGCTAATTCACCCCTCCACTTT. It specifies CASSLDRANSPLHF.

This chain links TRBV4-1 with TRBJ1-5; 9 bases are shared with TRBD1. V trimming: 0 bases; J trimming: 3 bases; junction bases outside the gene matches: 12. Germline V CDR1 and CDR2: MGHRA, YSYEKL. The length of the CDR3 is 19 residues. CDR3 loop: CASSQEGQGGRVINQPQHF. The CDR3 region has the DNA TGCGCCAGCAGCCAAGAGGGACAGGGAGGGAGGGTTATCAATCAGCCCCAGCATTTT.

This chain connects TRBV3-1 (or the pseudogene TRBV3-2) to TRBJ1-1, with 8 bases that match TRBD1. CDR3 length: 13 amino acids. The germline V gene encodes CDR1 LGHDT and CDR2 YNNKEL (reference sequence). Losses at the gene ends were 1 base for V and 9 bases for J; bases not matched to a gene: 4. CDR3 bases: TGTGCCAGCAGCCAAGGTGGACAGGGACAAGCTTTCTTT. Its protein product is CASSQGGQGQAFF.

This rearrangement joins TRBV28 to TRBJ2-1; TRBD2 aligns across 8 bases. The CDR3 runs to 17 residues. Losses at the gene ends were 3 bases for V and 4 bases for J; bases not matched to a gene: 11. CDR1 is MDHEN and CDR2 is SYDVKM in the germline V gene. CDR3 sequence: CASSLGFGTSGYNEQFF. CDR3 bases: TGTGCCAGCAGTTTGGGGTTTGGCACTAGCGGATACAATGAGCAGTTCTTC. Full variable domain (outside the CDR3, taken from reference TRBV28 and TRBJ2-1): DVKVTQSSRYLVKRTGEKVFLECVQDMDHENMFWYRQDPGLGLRLIYFSYDVKMKEKGDIPEGYSVSREKKERFSLILESASTNQTSMYLCASSLGFGTSGYNEQFFGPGTRLTVL.

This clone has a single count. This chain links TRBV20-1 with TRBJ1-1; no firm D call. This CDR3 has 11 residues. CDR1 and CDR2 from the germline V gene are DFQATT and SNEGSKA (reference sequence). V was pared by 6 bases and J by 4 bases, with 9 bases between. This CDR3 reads CSAKSGTEAFF. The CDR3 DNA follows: TGCAGTGCCAAATCGGGCACTGAAGCTTTCTTT.

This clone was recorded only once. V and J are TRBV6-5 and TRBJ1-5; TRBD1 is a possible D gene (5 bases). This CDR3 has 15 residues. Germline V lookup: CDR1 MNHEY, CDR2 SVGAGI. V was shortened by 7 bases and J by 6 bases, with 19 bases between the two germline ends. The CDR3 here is CASISRAREGQPQHF. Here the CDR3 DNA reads TGTGCCAGCATCTCCAGGGCCCGGGAGGGTCAGCCCCAGCATTTT.

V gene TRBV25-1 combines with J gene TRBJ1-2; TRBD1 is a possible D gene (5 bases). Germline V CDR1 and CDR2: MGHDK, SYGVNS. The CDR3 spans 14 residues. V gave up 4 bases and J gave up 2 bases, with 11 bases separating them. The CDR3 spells CASSGARTNYGYTF. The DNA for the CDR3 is TGTGCCAGCAGTGGGGCCAGGACAAACTATGGCTACACCTTC.

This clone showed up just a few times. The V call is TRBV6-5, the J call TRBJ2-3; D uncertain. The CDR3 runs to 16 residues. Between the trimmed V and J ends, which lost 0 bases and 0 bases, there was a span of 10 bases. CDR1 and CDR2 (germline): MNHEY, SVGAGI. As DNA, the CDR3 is TGTGCCAGCAGTTACTCGAGGTCCCCTAGCACAGATACGCAGTATTTT. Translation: CASSYSRSPSTDTQYF.

The CDR3 nucleotides are TGTGCCAGTAGCACCCCCCTCGGGGGATCCTATGGCTACACCTTC. Residues: CASSTPLGGSYGYTF. The V and J genes are TRBV19 and TRBJ1-2; weak D call: TRBD1 (5 bases). From germline, CDR1 is LNHDA and CDR2 SQIVND (reference sequence). Trimming removed 6 bases at V and 4 bases at J, with 18 bases between. The CDR3 runs to 15 residues. Full variable domain (remainder filled in from reference TRBV19 and TRBJ1-2): DGGITQSPKYLFRKEGQNVTLSCEQNLNHDAMYWYRQDPGQGLRLIYYSQIVNDFQKGDIAEGYSVSREKKESFPLTVTSAQKNPTAFYLCASSTPLGGSYGYTFGSGTRLTVV.

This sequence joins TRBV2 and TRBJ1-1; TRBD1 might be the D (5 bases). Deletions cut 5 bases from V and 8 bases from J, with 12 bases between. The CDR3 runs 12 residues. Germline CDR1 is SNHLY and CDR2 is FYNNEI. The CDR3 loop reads CASSLGGLEAFF. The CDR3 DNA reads TGTGCCAGCAGTTTGGGGGGACTAGAAGCTTTCTTT.

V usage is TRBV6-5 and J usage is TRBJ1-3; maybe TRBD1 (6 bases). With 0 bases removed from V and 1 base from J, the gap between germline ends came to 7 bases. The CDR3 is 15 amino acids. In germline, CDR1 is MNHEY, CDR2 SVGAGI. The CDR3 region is CASSYSQGSGNTIYF. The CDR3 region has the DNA TGTGCCAGCAGTTACTCCCAGGGGTCTGGAAACACCATATATTTT.

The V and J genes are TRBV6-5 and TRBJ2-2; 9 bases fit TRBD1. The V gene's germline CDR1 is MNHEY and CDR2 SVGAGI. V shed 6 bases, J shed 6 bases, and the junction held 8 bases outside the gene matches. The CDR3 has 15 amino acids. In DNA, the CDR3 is TGTGCCAGCAGGGCGGACAGGGGAAGGGCCGGGGAGCTGTTTTTT. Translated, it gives CASRADRGRAGELFF.

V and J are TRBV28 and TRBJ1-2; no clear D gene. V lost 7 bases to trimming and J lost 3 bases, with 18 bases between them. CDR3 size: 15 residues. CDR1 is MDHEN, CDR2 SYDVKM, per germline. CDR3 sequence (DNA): TGTGCCAGCACCCCCTGGGAGGGCCGGGACTATGGCTACACCTTC. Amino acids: CASTPWEGRDYGYTF.

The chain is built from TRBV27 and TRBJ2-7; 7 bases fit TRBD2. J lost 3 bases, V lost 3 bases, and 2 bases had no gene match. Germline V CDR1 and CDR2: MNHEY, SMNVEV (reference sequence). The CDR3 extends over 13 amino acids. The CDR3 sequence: CASSLRENYEQYV. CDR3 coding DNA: TGTGCCAGCAGTTTGCGGGAGAACTACGAGCAGTACGTC.

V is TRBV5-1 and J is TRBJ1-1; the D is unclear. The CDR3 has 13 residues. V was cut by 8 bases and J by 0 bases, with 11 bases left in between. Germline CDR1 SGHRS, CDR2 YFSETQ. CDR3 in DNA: TGCGCCAGTAGCGACACCTTGAACACTGAAGCTTTCTTT. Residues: CASSDTLNTEAFF.

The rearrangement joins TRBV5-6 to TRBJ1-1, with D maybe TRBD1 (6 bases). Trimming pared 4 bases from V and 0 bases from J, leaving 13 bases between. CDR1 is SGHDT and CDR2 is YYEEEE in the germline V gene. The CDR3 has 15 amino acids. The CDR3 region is CASSPDRRMNTEAFF. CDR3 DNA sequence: TGTGCCAGCAGCCCTGACAGGCGAATGAACACTGAAGCTTTCTTT.